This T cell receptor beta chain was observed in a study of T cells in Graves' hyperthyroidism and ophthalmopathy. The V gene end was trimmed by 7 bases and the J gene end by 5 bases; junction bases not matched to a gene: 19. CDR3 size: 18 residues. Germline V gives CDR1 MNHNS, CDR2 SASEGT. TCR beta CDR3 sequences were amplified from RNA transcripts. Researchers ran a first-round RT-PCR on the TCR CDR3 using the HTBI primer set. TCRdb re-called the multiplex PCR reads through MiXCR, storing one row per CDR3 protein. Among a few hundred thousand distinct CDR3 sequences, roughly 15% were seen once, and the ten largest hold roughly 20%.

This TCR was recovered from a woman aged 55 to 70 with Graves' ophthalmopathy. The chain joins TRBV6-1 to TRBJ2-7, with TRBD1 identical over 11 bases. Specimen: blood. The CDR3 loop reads CASTLRRPGQGGVNEQYF. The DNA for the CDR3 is TGTGCCAGCACCTTACGGAGGCCGGGACAGGGGGGGGTCAACGAGCAGTACTTC.